The 25 T cell receptor beta chains reported below all come from one sample, sequenced in a study of T cell clonotyping in hematopoietic cell transplantation. Time point noted: recipient sample about 28 days before transplant, after cytoreduction. Profiled with immunoSEQ multiplex PCR; TCRdb holds only in-frame clones, not every one. Found here are about 41,000 clones, 85% of them singletons; the top ten hold around 2.9%. The specimen comprised peripheral blood mononuclear cells, sampled before stem cell transplant. The receptors here all came from a man between 60 and 75 years old with acute myeloid leukemia. Some clones in this sample may be carry-over from other donors' samples.

This chain connects TRBV7-2 to TRBJ2-7; the D gene could be TRBD1 or TRBD2 (6 bases each). CDR1 is SGHTA and CDR2 is FQGNSA in the germline V gene. With 0 bases removed from V and 1 base from J, the gap between germline ends came to 13 bases. CDR3 length: 16 amino acids. The CDR3 DNA follows: TGTGCCAGCAGCTTAGCCCAGGGGAGGAGTTCCTACGAGCAGTACTTC. Protein: CASSLAQGRSSYEQYF.

The gene calls are TRBV6-5 and TRBJ1-5, with TRBD1 matching 7 bases. The CDR3 sequence is 14 residues long. V was pared by 3 bases and J by 6 bases, with 5 bases of the junction left unmatched. Germline-derived CDR1 and CDR2 are MNHEY and SVGAGI. The CDR3 reads CASSYSGGGQPQHF. The CDR3 nucleotides read TGTGCCAGCAGTTATTCAGGGGGTGGTCAGCCCCAGCATTTT.

The chain combines TRBV5-1 with TRBJ2-7; the D gene is possibly TRBD1 (8 bases). Germline lookup yields CDR1 SGHRS and CDR2 YFSETQ. This CDR3 spans 14 amino acids. Trimming left V 3 bases short and J 4 bases short, with 14 bases between. The CDR3 loop reads CASSSQGGIYEQYF. CDR3 sequence (DNA): TGCGCCAGCAGCTCACAGGGGGGGATATACGAGCAGTACTTC.

This clone occurred once. V gene TRBV7-6 combines with J gene TRBJ1-4; no reliable D call. V was cut by 4 bases and J by 11 bases, with 14 bases left in between. CDR3 length equals 13 residues. CDR1 is SGHVS and CDR2 is FNYEAQ in the germline V gene. The CDR3, as DNA: TGTGCCAGCAGCTCCCCAAGGTGGGAGAAACTGTTTTTT. Encoded protein: CASSSPRWEKLFF.

The chain links TRBV4-1 to TRBJ1-1; unclear D gene. The V end lost 7 bases, the J end lost 5 bases, and 14 bases lay between the germline ends. The CDR3 extends over 13 amino acids. Germline CDR1 and CDR2: MGHRA and YSYEKL. CDR3 sequence (DNA): TGCGCCAGCACCGAAGAGGGTTGGACTGAAGCTTTCTTT. Protein sequence: CASTEEGWTEAFF.

This clone was counted between two and nine times. The chain carries TRBV19 and TRBJ1-5; D perhaps matches TRBD1 (6 bases). CDR1 is LNHDA, CDR2 SQIVND, per germline (reference sequence). The CDR3 consists of 12 residues. V lost 6 bases, J lost 9 bases, and 12 bases lay in between. Here the CDR3 reads CASRLGQGPQHF. For the CDR3, the DNA is TGTGCCAGTAGGTTGGGACAAGGGCCCCAGCATTTT.

The chain employs TRBV5-5 and TRBJ2-3; TRBD2 agrees at 10 bases. Losses at the gene ends were 1 base for V and 6 bases for J; bases not matched to a gene: 14. The CDR3 consists of 18 residues. Germline assignment: CDR1 SGHKS and CDR2 YYEKEE (reference sequence). CDR3 in amino acids: CASSLRVVASGGMDTQYF. The CDR3 coding sequence is TGTGCCAGCAGCTTGCGCGTGGTCGCTAGCGGGGGTATGGATACGCAGTATTTT.

The V call is TRBV5-1, the J call TRBJ1-1, with unresolved D. CDR3 length: 15 amino acids. With 4 bases removed from V and 0 bases from J, the gap between germline ends came to 13 bases. CDR1 is SGHRS and CDR2 is YFSETQ in the germline V gene. Here the CDR3 reads CASSPPGAVNTEAFF. The CDR3 coding sequence is TGCGCCAGCAGCCCACCAGGAGCAGTGAACACTGAAGCTTTCTTT.

The CDR3 sequence is CASSSGRGNTFGDEQYF. The CDR3 bases are TGTGCCAGCAGCTCCGGCCGGGGAAACACATTCGGGGACGAGCAGTACTTC. This chain uses TRBV11-3 with TRBJ2-7, with D perhaps matching TRBD2 (5 bases). Trimming took 4 bases from V and 5 from J, leaving 24 bases between them. The CDR3 has 17 residues. Germline V gene sequence: CDR1 SGHNT, CDR2 YENEEA.

Written as DNA, the CDR3 is TGTGCCAGCAGCTACAGGGACTCCTACGAGCAGTACTTC. Translation: CASSYRDSYEQYF. The chain is built from TRBV5-5 and TRBJ2-7; a weak D match, TRBD1 (6 bases). The CDR3 is 13 residues long. V shed 3 bases and J shed 0 bases, with 7 bases lying between them. Germline V lookup: CDR1 SGHKS, CDR2 YYEKEE (reference sequence).

The V and J genes are TRBV4-2 and TRBJ2-7; D call uncertain. Germline lookup yields CDR1 LGHNA and CDR2 YNFKEQ. This CDR3 spans 12 amino acids. Deletions cut 4 bases from V and 5 bases from J, with 9 bases between. The CDR3 protein is CASSLQRNEQYF. CDR3 DNA: TGTGCCAGCAGCCTGCAGAGGAACGAGCAGTACTTC.

CDR3 sequence reads: CASRLATAGGELFF. For the CDR3, the DNA is TGTGCCAGCAGGCTCGCGACGGCGGGCGGGGAGCTGTTTTTT. This chain joins TRBV2 and TRBJ2-2; the D gene is possibly TRBD2 (5 bases). CDR3 length: 14 amino acids. Trimming took 6 bases from V and 7 from J, leaving 15 bases between them. Germline loops: CDR1 SNHLY, CDR2 FYNNEI. Using reference TRBV2 and TRBJ2-2 for the parts outside the CDR3, the full variable domain is EPEVTQTPSHQVTQMGQEVILRCVPISNHLYFYWYRQILGQKVEFLVSFYNNEISEKSEIFDDQFSVERPDGSNFTLKIRSTKLEDSAMYFCASRLATAGGELFFGEGSRLTVL.

The V gene is TRBV5-5, the J gene TRBJ2-4; no clear D. This CDR3 has 15 residues. Trimming left V 6 bases short and J 0 bases short, with 13 bases between. Germline-derived CDR1 and CDR2 are SGHKS and YYEKEE (reference sequence). This chain's CDR3 is CASILPKLAKNIQYF. For the CDR3, the DNA is TGTGCCAGCATCCTACCCAAGTTAGCCAAAAACATTCAGTACTTC.

This chain links TRBV9 with TRBJ2-3, with D possibly being TRBD2 (6 bases). Trimming cost V 4 bases and J 0 bases, with 12 bases left between them. In germline, CDR1 is SGDLS, CDR2 YYNGEE. This CDR3 has 15 residues. The CDR3: CASSHSGASTDTQYF. In DNA form, the CDR3 reads TGTGCCAGCAGCCATAGCGGCGCCAGCACAGATACGCAGTATTTT.

The chain couples TRBV5-1 to TRBJ1-3, with TRBD1 matching over 9 bases. CDR3 length: 15 amino acids. J lost 5 bases, V lost 4 bases, and 7 bases had no gene match. Germline V lookup: CDR1 SGHRS, CDR2 YFSETQ. The CDR3 spells CASSPTGGDRNTIYF. The CDR3 DNA sequence: TGCGCCAGCAGCCCGACAGGGGGGGATCGAAACACCATATATTTT.

This clone was detected once. The chain recombines TRBV28 with TRBJ2-3; 11 bases agree with TRBD2. After removal of 6 bases from V and 6 bases from J, the junction contained 14 bases not matched to a gene. The CDR3 covers 17 residues. Per germline, CDR1 MDHEN and CDR2 SYDVKM. The CDR3 here is CASRLAGAALGGDTQYF. CDR3 coding DNA: TGTGCCAGCAGACTAGCGGGGGCCGCCTTGGGAGGGGATACGCAGTATTTT.

The genes are TRBV7-2 and TRBJ2-3, with a possible D match to TRBD2 (7 bases). CDR3 length: 15 residues. The germline gives CDR1 SGHTA, CDR2 FQGNSA. Trimming pared 6 bases from V and 3 bases from J, leaving 16 bases between. CDR3 DNA sequence: TGTGCCAGCAGTCATTTCGGGGGGCTTACAGATACGCAGTATTTT. It specifies CASSHFGGLTDTQYF.

Written as DNA, the CDR3 is TGTGCCAGCAGCCCAAGACAGGGGACCACCGGGGAGCTGTTTTTT. Its protein is CASSPRQGTTGELFF. This chain uses TRBV7-2 with TRBJ2-2; 8 bases agree with TRBD1. The germline CDR1 and CDR2 sequences are SGHTA and FQGNSA. This CDR3 comprises 15 residues. The V gene end was trimmed by 5 bases and the J gene end by 4 bases; junction bases not matched to a gene: 6.

The V and J genes are TRBV25-1 and TRBJ1-1; D might be TRBD1 (6 bases). The CDR3 totals 15 residues. The germline CDR1 and CDR2 sequences are MGHDK and SYGVNS. Trimming left V 5 bases short and J 3 bases short, with 16 bases between. CDR3 in DNA: TGTGCCAGCAGTTCATTTACAGGGAAGGACACTGAAGCTTTCTTT. Its translation is CASSSFTGKDTEAFF. Full variable domain (rest looked up from reference TRBV25-1 and TRBJ1-1): EADIYQTPRYLVIGTGKKITLECSQTMGHDKMYWYQQDPGMELHLIHYSYGVNSTEKGDLSSESTVSRIRTEHFPLTLESARPSHTSQYLCASSSFTGKDTEAFFGQGTRLTVV.

V gene TRBV28 combines with J gene TRBJ2-2; D not resolved. The V gene's germline CDR1 is MDHEN and CDR2 SYDVKM. The V gene lost 3 bases and the J gene lost 2 bases, with 1 base spanning the gap. The CDR3 is 12 amino acids. In DNA form, the CDR3 reads TGTGCCAGCAGTTTCAACACCGGGGAGCTGTTTTTT. Protein product: CASSFNTGELFF.

The V call is TRBV7-6, the J call TRBJ2-7; no clear D gene. CDR1 is SGHVS, CDR2 FNYEAQ, per germline. The germline V and J ends were trimmed by 4 bases and 6 bases, with 10 bases remaining between them. The CDR3 extends over 12 amino acids. CDR3 protein: CASSSGHSEQYF. CDR3 DNA sequence: TGTGCCAGCAGCTCCGGTCATAGCGAGCAGTACTTC.

The rearrangement uses TRBV19 and TRBJ2-3; either TRBD1 or TRBD2 may supply D (6 bases each). Trimming removed 0 bases from V and 8 bases from J, with 24 bases in between. Germline V gene data show CDR1 as LNHDA and CDR2 as SQIVND (reference sequence). The CDR3 extends over 18 amino acids. CDR3 nucleotide sequence: TGTGCCAGTAGTATAGATCCATATTCTACGGGGGCCAGGGGTACGCAGTATTTT. Translating gives CASSIDPYSTGARGTQYF.

The CDR3 DNA is TGTGCCAGCAGCCCTCGGCCCTCCACGGGAACTGAAGCTTTCTTT. Its translation: CASSPRPSTGTEAFF. This sequence joins TRBV11-3 and TRBJ1-1, with no clear D. In germline, CDR1 is SGHNT, CDR2 YENEEA. The CDR3 runs 15 residues. V lost 5 bases and J lost 5, with 18 bases in between.

This sequence joins TRBV5-1 and TRBJ2-3, with 7 bases identical to TRBD1. The germline gives CDR1 SGHRS, CDR2 YFSETQ. The CDR3 has 13 residues. Trimming took 5 bases from V and 3 from J; bases not matched to a gene: 3. The CDR3 sequence: CASRIQGTDTQYF. The CDR3 DNA sequence: TGCGCCAGCAGAATACAGGGGACAGATACGCAGTATTTT.

This chain links TRBV28 with TRBJ1-6; D unresolved. Germline loops: CDR1 MDHEN, CDR2 SYDVKM. V was clipped by 10 bases and J by 7 bases, with 5 bases between them. There are 10 residues in the CDR3. The CDR3 loop reads CANANSPLHF. The CDR3 DNA sequence: TGTGCCAACGCGAATTCACCCCTCCACTTT.